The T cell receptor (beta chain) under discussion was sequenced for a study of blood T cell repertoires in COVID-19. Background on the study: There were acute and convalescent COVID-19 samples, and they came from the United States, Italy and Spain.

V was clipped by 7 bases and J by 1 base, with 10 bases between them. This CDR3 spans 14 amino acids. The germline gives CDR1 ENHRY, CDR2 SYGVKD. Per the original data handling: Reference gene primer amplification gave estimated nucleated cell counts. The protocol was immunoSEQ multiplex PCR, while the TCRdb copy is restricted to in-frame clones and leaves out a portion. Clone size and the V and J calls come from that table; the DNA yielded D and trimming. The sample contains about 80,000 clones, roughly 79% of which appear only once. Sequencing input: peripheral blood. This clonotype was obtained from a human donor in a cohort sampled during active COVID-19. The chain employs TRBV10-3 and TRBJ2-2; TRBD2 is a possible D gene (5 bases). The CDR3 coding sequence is TGTGCCATCACTATAGAGGGGAACACCGGGGAGCTGTTTTTT. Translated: CAITIEGNTGELFF.